These T cell receptor beta chains were read from a single sample in a study of T cell repertoires in cytomegalovirus infection. TCRdb called the reads again in MiXCR, with one record for every CDR3 protein. In the table there are around 170,000 distinct CDR3 sequences, 17% of which are singletons. Sample: CD8+ T cells from PBMCs. The source is a human donor in good health (CMV status not recorded). Some clones in this sample may be carry-over from other donors' samples. Both conserved end residues are part of each CDR3. Clone size is stated in some rows and not others, as once, few, many or a class when expanded.

cdr3_aa: CASSQVPSSSYEQYF; clone_size: few; v_call: TRBV14
cdr3_aa: CASSPLGGTGSGANVLTF; clone_size: .; v_call: TRBV14
cdr3_aa: CASSLRLAGYPGYNEQFF; clone_size: .; v_call: TRBV7-6
cdr3_aa: CASSPSMNTEAFF; clone_size: .; v_call: TRBV7-9
cdr3_aa: CASGPYASSYEQYF; clone_size: .; v_call: TRBV27
cdr3_aa: CASSFGTGYYEQYF; clone_size: .; v_call: TRBV12-3/TRBV12-4
cdr3_aa: CASSYAGDHTEAFF; clone_size: few; v_call: TRBV6-2/TRBV6-3
cdr3_aa: CASSPTQPPRYSNQPQHF; clone_size: few; v_call: TRBV27
cdr3_aa: CASSLGDIAYEQYF; clone_size: .; v_call: TRBV5-6
cdr3_aa: CASTLGRRRATDTQYF; clone_size: .; v_call: TRBV19
cdr3_aa: CASAAGTRAYEQYF; clone_size: many; v_call: TRBV27
cdr3_aa: CASSLAGKDPGAAEAFF; clone_size: .; v_call: TRBV7-6
cdr3_aa: CASSFSAGRLRSTQYF; clone_size: many; v_call: TRBV28
cdr3_aa: CASGLGRVTDTQYF; clone_size: few; v_call: TRBV12-5
cdr3_aa: CSVGRGGDGYTF; clone_size: few; v_call: TRBV29-1
cdr3_aa: CSAREGQGRNQPQHF; clone_size: .; v_call: TRBV20-1
cdr3_aa: CASSLSLGNTEAFF; clone_size: few; v_call: TRBV7-3
cdr3_aa: CASSLYREDEQFF; clone_size: many; v_call: TRBV14